This T cell receptor (beta chain) was profiled in a study of vaccination effects on CD4 cells after COVID-19. Points from the study as a whole: At late timepoints after vaccination, vaccine- and infection-induced clones shrank markedly.

Generated by immunoSEQ multiplex PCR, the TCRdb table keeps only in-frame clones and is missing some. The profile shows some 28,000 clones, over 70% of them singletons. Antigen-specific CD4+ T cells expanded by the ViraFEST assay with viral peptide pools were then sequenced. Subsequent to 10 days of culture, CD4+ T cells were isolated. None of these healthy vaccinees had been infected with SARS-CoV-2 before vaccination. Per the germline V gene, CDR1 is MNHEY and CDR2 is SVGAGI. This CDR3 spans 15 amino acids. V lost 7 bases, J lost 0 bases, and 13 bases lay in between. This clone has a single count. Its cognate antigen is unknown.

The chain couples TRBV6-5 to TRBJ1-3, with D perhaps TRBD1 (6 bases). This TCR was recovered from a human donor who received a COVID-19 vaccine. Sequenced here: CD4+ T cells from PBMCs cultured with SARS-CoV-2 spike peptides, sampled before COVID-19 vaccination. CDR3 residues: CASIRGPSSGNTIYF. The CDR3 nucleotides are TGTGCCAGCATCCGGGGGCCTAGCTCTGGAAACACCATATATTTT.